The present T cell receptor (beta chain) was sequenced within a study of cytomegalovirus exposure and HLA in healthy donors (dated by TCRdb to 2016 to 2017). Background for the entire study: An earlier analysis of 587 of the donors reported about 280 Gb of sequence data and some 110 million unique TCR beta sequences obtained from 150 million to 200 million T cells. Around 300 gigabases of sequencing data and tens of millions of unique TCR sequences were included in an early release covering under 650 HLA-typed donors. Of the approximately 400 genotyped donors, 70% to 90% were placed in the genetic ancestry cluster associated with self-reported Caucasian donors. The study aimed to test whether signatures of past pathogen exposure could be identified by cataloging public T cell receptors. The study used immunosequencing to profile the T cell repertoires of approximately 650 subjects and linked those repertoires to cytomegalovirus serostatus. Besides the first cohort of under 700 subjects, a separate validation cohort made up of roughly 120 different subjects was used. To predict cytomegalovirus infection status, the study brought together high-throughput TCR immunosequencing, statistical association of individual TCRs with disease status, and machine learning. A later analysis re-examined previously published TCR beta repertoires from roughly 650 donors and added high-resolution HLA genotyping to investigate patterns of TCR occurrence. Rather than using new phenotypic data, the later analysis identified candidate immune exposures from TCR beta sequences and from how often those sequences occurred across donors. An earlier analysis of several hundred of the donors applied high-throughput TCR beta sequencing to assess whether each TCR beta V gene segment acted as functional or pseudogenic. Donor age, sex, ethnicity and CMV serostatus were compiled together with the repertoire data. A later genetic analysis took genome-wide SNP genotypes for about 65% of the 666 donors and used that subset as a discovery cohort. Every discovery cohort repertoire had been produced on one sequencing platform. HLA typing covered class I and class II loci at four-digit resolution. Typing coverage varied by locus: roughly 629-640 donors for A, B, C, DRB1 and DQB1; 500 to 550 for DQA1; around 570 for DPA1; around 450 for DPB1. Five DR-DQ haplotypes were treated as single units for association and clustering because of strong linkage in the cohort. Among about 400 genotyped donors of the cohort, an average of around 250,000 unique TCR beta nucleotide sequences was sequenced per donor, of which about 19% were non-productive.

Trimming takes 7 bases from V and 0 bases from J, and the germline ends sit 12 bases apart. From cysteine to phenylalanine, the CDR3 is 14 amino acids long. Of the read, only the CDR3 DNA is kept; its 42 bases are in frame from base 1. According to the germline V gene, CDR1 reads MNHEY and CDR2 reads SVGAGI. This clone was recorded once. Its antigen is not yet known. No per-base quality is available; no much larger clone lies one base away. Findings and caveats that apply to the study as a whole: Several of the top co-occurrence clusters appeared to be linked to parvovirus B19, influenza, CMV and Epstein-Barr virus, according to a later analysis. In this cohort, only TCR beta chains were sequenced, and detectable features were limited by the absence of alpha or paired-chain data. When HLA alleles, especially DR and DQ, strongly co-occurred, TCR associations were difficult to assign to individual alleles. Specific HLA alleles were associated with over 15,000 TCR beta sequences at a false discovery rate of 0.05 in a later analysis. The presence/absence analyses assumed that sequencing depth was roughly uniform across donors, and that assumption may not be true. Because HLA typing was unavailable for some donors at each locus, only the typed subset was used in association tests. Some IMGT-functional V segments, including TRBV6-2 and TRBV6-3, could not be told apart with the 87-base-pair reads, so those segments were excluded. Cytomegalovirus status was reported to be diagnosed by the classifier with high specificity and sensitivity in both the original and validation cohorts. In a later genetic analysis, a missense DCLRE1C variant was associated with V-gene and J-gene trimming of TCR beta chains, and the association was replicated in an independent cohort. Most TCR sequences were seen in very few donors, while some public TCRs were found in many individuals. In the study, roughly 160 TCR beta chains were listed as associated with cytomegalovirus. The sequencing pipeline was judged likely to have produced a cluster of highly shared sequence variants as a technical artifact. A further reported finding was that TCR beta sequences accurately predicted the HLA-A and HLA-B alleles for most subjects in the first cohort. The authors suggested that the approach could potentially be generalized to other disease states and immunological phenotypes. Correlated functional status among segregating V segments might be attributable to linkage disequilibrium, but an unknown experimental factor could not be ruled out. In a later analysis, most CMV-associated TCR beta chains were found to appear HLA-restricted, with HLA associations seemingly driven largely by CMV exposure. According to a later genetic analysis, donors in an Asian-associated ancestry cluster had fewer N-insertions in productive TCRs than the roughly 700-donor mean. In vitro tests confirmed that three of the cytomegalovirus-associated TCR beta chains recognize cytomegalovirus antigens. The only immune exposure information available for the cohort was CMV serostatus. About 17 rarely observed V segments, including chromosome 9 orphons, were excluded from the earlier analysis of several hundred of the donors because counts were too low. A later analysis found that HLA-associated TCR beta chains were more clonally expanded and had lower generation probabilities than equally common non-associated chains. In a later analysis, TCR association rates were found to vary across HLA loci, with the most associated TCRs seen for DRB1 alleles and the fewest for HLA-C alleles. An earlier analysis of approximately 500 of the donors showed that most TCR beta V segments appeared in productive rearrangements either about 87% or about 30% of the time, which broadly matched IMGT annotations.

In total, roughly 670 healthy bone marrow donors made up the cohort. All cohort members were sampled while nominally healthy, although unrecorded immune exposures were likely present. The donor was CMV seropositive and belonged to the group of 270 or so seropositive cohort members. A peripheral blood sample was collected from each donor, and TCR beta sequencing was performed on peripheral blood mononuclear cells. Genomic DNA was extracted from the blood cell samples with the Qiagen DNeasy Blood Extraction Kit. Library prep was done by the immunoSEQ multiplex PCR assay. A mixture of 60 forward primers for TCR Vbeta segments and 13 reverse primers for TCR Jbeta segments was used in the multiplex PCR. The CDR3 region of rearranged TCR beta genes was amplified from genomic DNA by a multiplex PCR assay. The amplified TCR beta libraries were sequenced on the Illumina HiSeq System as 87-base-pair reads. As for the authors' bioinformatics: A later analysis counted about 82 million unique TCR beta chains across the approximately 700 repertoires, and roughly 11 million of these chains were shared by at least two donors. Raw reads were error-corrected and collapsed into unique sequences by a nearest-neighbor algorithm in which closely related sequences were merged to remove PCR and sequencing errors. CDR3 sequences were aligned to IMGT reference sequences to assign V, D and J gene segments. For a sequence to be retained, a match of at least six nucleotides to both a V gene segment and a J gene segment was required. A rearrangement was called productive if the CDR3 had no stop codons and remained in frame with V and J, and every other rearrangement was called non-productive. CDR3 was defined by IMGT convention, running from the second conserved V-encoded cysteine to the conserved J-encoded phenylalanine. The earlier analysis of approximately 500 of the donors excluded sequences that lacked an unambiguous match to a single V gene segment. An earlier analysis of 500 to 600 of the donors classified V segments as functional when productive rearrangements were above 56.7% and as segregating when the standard deviation between donors was above 5%. A statistical classification framework was built to diagnose cytomegalovirus status from the catalog of TCR beta chain sequences. In a later analysis, V and J genes were assigned by comparing TCR nucleotide sequences against IMGT/GENE-DB human TR gene sequences. Using the TCRdist pipeline, a later analysis assigned CDR3 sequences along with most-parsimonious VDJ recombination scenarios. In a later analysis, every TCR beta chain was defined by the combination of its CDR3 amino acid sequence and its V-gene family, and reads without a unique V-gene family were dropped. As a way to deal with suspected cross-contamination and a sequencing artifact, a later analysis dropped under 600 nucleotide sequences that were highly shared and had low generation probability. In a later analysis, a clonal expansion index was calculated for each public chain from normalized within-repertoire ranks of inferred template counts. A later analysis computed generation probabilities with a VDJ recombination model fitted to out-of-frame rearrangements, and checked the results against IGoR. A later analysis scored TCR-TCR, TCR-HLA and TCR-CMV co-occurrence with hypergeometric tests, applying a repertoire-size bias correction to TCR pairs. False discovery rates were estimated in a later analysis by permuting HLA or CMV assignments 20 times. In a later analysis, co-occurring TCRs were grouped using DBSCAN, and TCRdist sequence similarity was added for clustering within HLA-allele-positive subsets. For co-occurrence clustering, repertoires with fewer than 30,000 or more than 120,000 public chains were excluded, along with five or six repertoires with anomalous nucleotide sharing. TCRdb took this table from immuneACCESS and kept in-frame rearrangements with V and J called. Such tables lack part of the clones; where checked against another copy, unresolved V genes explain under half of the gap, and the rest is unexplained. V, J and clone size reflect that table, while D and trimming were determined from the DNA. The sample yields 170,000 or so clones; 80% to 90% were counted once. The ten biggest clones cover 4% to 6% of the sample.

Sequenced: PBMCs. The clonotype comes from a girl aged 5 to 17 in good health and CMV-seropositive. The receptor chain draws on TRBV6-5 and TRBJ1-1, and possibly TRBD1, on 6 matching bases. CDR3 region: CASKKDSLNTEAFF. The nucleotide sequence is given as TGTGCCAGCAAAAAGGACAGCTTGAACACTGAAGCTTTCTTT.